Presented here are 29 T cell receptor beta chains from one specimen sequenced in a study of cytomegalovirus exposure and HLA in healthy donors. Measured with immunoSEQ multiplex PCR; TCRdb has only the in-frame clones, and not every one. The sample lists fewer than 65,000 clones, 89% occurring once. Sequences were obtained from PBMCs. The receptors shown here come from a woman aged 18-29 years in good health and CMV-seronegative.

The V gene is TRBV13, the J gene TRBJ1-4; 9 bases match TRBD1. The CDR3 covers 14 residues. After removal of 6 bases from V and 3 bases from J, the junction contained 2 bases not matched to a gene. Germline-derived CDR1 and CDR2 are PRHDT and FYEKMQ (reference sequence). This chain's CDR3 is CASSRDRANEKLFF. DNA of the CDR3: TGTGCCAGCAGTCGGGACAGGGCTAATGAAAAACTGTTTTTT.

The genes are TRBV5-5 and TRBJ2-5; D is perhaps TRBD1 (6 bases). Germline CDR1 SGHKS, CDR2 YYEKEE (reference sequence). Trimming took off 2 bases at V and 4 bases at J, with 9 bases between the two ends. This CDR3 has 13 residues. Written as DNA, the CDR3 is TGTGCCAGCAGCTTTACAGGGTCAGAGACCCAGTACTTC. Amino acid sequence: CASSFTGSETQYF.

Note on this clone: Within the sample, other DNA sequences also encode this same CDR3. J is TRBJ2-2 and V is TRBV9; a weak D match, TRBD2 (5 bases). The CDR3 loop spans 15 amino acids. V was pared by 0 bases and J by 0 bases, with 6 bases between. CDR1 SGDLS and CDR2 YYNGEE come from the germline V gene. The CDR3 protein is CASSVGGANTGELFF. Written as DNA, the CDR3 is TGTGCCAGCAGCGTAGGGGGAGCGAACACCGGGGAGCTGTTTTTT. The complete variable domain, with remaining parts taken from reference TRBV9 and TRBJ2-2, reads DSGVTQTPKHLITATGQRVTLRCSPRSGDLSVYWYQQSLDQGLQFLIQYYNGEERAKGNILERFSAQQFPDLHSELNLSSLELGDSALYFCASSVGGANTGELFFGEGSRLTVL.

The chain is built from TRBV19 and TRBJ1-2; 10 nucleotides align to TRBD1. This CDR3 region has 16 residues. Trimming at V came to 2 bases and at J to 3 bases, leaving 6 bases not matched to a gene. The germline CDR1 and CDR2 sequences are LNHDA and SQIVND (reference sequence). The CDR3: CASSILGQGYHYGYTF. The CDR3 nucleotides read TGTGCCAGTAGTATACTGGGACAGGGGTATCACTATGGCTACACCTTC.

The DNA for the CDR3 is TGTGCCAGCAGCCGCGCCCCATCGGAGACCCAGTACTTC. This codes for CASSRAPSETQYF. The chain has TRBV9 and TRBJ2-5; D gene unclear. The germline CDR1 and CDR2 sequences are SGDLS and YYNGEE. This CDR3 is 13 amino acids long. The ends were cut back, 4 bases at V and 5 bases at J, with 12 bases in the middle.

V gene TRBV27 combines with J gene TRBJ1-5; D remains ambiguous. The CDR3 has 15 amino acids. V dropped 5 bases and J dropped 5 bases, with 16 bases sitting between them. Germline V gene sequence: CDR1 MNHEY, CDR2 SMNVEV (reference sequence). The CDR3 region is CASSLYIGSDQPQHF. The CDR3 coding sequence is TGTGCCAGCAGTCTATATATCGGCAGCGATCAGCCCCAGCATTTT.

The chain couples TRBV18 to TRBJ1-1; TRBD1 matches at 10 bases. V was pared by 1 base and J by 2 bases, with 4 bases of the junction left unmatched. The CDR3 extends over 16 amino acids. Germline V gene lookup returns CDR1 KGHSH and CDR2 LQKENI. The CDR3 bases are TGTGCCAGCTCACCACGGGACAGGGGAATTAACACTGAAGCTTTCTTT. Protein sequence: CASSPRDRGINTEAFF.

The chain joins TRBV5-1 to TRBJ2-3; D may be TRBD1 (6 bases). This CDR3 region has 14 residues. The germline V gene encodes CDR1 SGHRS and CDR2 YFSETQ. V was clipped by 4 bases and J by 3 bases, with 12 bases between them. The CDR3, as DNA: TGCGCCAGCAGCGTAGACAGGATTACAGATACGCAGTATTTT. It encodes CASSVDRITDTQYF.

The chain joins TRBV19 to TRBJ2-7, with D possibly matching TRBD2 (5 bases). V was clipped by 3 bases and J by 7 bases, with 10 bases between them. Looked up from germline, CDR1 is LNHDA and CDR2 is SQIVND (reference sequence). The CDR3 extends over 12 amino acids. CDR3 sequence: CASSIGPGEQYF. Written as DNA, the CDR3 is TGTGCCAGTAGTATCGGGCCGGGGGAGCAGTACTTC.

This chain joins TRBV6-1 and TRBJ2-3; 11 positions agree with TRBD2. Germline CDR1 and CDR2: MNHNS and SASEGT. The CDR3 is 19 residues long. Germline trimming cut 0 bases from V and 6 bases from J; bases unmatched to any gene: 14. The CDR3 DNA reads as TGTGCCAGCAGTGAAGCGATTAATAGCGGGGGGGCGCGATGGGATACGCAGTATTTT. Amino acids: CASSEAINSGGARWDTQYF.

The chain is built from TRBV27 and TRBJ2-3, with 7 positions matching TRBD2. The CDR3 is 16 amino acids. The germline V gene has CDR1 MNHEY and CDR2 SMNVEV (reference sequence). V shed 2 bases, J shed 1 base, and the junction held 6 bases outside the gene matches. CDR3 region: CASSLAGGGGTDTQYF. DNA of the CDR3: TGTGCCAGCAGTTTAGCTGGGGGGGGTGGCACAGATACGCAGTATTTT.

The CDR3 loop reads CATTVQANEKLFF. The CDR3 nucleotides read TGTGCCACCACCGTACAGGCAAATGAAAAACTGTTTTTT. The genes are TRBV18 and TRBJ1-4; maybe TRBD1 (5 bases). Germline lookup yields CDR1 KGHSH and CDR2 LQKENI. The CDR3 is made up of 13 amino acids. V dropped 10 bases and J dropped 5 bases, with 14 bases sitting between them.

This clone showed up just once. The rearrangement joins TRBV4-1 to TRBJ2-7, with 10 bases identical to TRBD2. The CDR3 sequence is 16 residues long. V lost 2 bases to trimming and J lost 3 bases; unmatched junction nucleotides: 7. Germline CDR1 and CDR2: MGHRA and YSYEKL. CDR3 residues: CASSQLGTSEIYEQYF. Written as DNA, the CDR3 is TGCGCCAGCAGCCAATTGGGGACTAGCGAAATCTACGAGCAGTACTTC.

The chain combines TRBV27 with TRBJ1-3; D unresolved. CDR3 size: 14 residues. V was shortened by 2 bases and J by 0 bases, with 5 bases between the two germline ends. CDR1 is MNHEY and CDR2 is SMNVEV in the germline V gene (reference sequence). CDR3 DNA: TGTGCCAGCAGTTTACGGGGCTCTGGAAACACCATATATTTT. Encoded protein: CASSLRGSGNTIYF.

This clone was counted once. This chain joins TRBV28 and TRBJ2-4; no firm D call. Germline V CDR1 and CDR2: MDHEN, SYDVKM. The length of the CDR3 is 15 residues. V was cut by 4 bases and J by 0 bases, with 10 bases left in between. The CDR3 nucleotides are TGTGCCAGCAGTTCCCTGACTTCAGCCAAAAACATTCAGTACTTC. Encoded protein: CASSSLTSAKNIQYF.

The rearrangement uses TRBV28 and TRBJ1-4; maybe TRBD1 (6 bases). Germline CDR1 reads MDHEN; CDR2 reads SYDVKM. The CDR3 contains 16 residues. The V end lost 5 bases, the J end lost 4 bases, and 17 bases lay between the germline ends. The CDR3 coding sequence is TGTGCCAGCAGTCACCGCGGCAGGGGAAGTAATGAAAAACTGTTTTTT. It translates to CASSHRGRGSNEKLFF.

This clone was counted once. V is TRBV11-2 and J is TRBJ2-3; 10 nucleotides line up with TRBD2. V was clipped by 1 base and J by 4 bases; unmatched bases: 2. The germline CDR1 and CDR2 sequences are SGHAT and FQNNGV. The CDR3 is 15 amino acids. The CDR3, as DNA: TGTGCCAGCAGCTTAGGGACTAGCGGCCCAGATACGCAGTATTTT. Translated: CASSLGTSGPDTQYF.

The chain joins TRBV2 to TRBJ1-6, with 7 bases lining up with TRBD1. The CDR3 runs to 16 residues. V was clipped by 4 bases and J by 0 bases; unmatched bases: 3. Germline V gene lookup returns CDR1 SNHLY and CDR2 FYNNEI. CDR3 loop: CASSARDSSYNSPLHF. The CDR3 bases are TGTGCCAGCAGTGCGAGGGACAGCTCCTATAATTCACCCCTCCACTTT.

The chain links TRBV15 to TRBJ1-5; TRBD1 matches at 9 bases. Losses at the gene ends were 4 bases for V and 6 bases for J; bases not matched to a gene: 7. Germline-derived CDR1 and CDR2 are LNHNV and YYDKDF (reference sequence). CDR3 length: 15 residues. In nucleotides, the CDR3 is TGTGCCACCAGCATAACAGGGGGCGCATTTCAGCCCCAGCATTTT. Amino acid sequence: CATSITGGAFQPQHF. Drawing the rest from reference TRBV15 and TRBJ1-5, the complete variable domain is DAMVIQNPRYQVTQFGKPVTLSCSQTLNHNVMYWYQQKSSQAPKLLFHYYDKDFNNEADTPDNFQSRRPNTSFCFLDIRSPGLGDTAMYLCATSITGGAFQPQHFGDGTRLSIL.

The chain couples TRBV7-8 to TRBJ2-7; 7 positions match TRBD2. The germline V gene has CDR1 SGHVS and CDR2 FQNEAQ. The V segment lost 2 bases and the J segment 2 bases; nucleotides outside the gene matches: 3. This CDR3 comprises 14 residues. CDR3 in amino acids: CASSLTSVTYEQYF. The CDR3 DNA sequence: TGTGCCAGCAGCTTAACTAGCGTCACCTACGAGCAGTACTTC.

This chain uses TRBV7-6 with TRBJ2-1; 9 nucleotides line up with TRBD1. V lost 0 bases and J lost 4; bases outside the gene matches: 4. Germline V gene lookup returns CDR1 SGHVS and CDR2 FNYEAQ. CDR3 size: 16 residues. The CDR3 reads CASSLAGTGMYNEQFF. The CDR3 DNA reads TGTGCCAGCAGCTTAGCCGGGACAGGGATGTACAATGAGCAGTTCTTC.

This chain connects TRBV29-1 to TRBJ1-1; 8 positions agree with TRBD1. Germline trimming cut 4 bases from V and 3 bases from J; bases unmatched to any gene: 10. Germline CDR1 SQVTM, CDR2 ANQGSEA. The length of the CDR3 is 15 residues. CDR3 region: CSVGRRGLAYTEAFF. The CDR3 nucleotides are TGCAGCGTTGGACGCAGGGGGCTAGCTTACACTGAAGCTTTCTTT. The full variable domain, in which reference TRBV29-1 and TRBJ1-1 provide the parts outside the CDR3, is SAVISQKPSRDICQRGTSLTIQCQVDSQVTMMFWYRQQPGQSLTLIATANQGSEATYESGFVIDKFPISRPNLTFSTLTVSNMSPEDSSIYLCSVGRRGLAYTEAFFGQGTRLTVV.

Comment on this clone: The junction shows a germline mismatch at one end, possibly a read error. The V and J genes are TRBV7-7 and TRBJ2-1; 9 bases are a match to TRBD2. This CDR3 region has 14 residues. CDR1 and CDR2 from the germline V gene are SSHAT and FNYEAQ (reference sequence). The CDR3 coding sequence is TGTGCTAGCAGCATCGGGACTAGCAACAATGAGCAGTTCTTC. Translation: CASSIGTSNNEQFF.

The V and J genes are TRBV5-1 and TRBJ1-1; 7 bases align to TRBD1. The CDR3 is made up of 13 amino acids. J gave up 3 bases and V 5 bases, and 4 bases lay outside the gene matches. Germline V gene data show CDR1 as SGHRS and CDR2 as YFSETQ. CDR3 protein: CASRKGTDTEAFF. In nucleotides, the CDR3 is TGCGCCAGCAGAAAGGGGACAGACACTGAAGCTTTCTTT.

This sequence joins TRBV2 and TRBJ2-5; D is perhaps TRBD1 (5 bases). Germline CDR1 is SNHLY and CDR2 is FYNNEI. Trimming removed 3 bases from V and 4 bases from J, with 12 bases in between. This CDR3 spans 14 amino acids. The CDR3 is CASSDWAGLETQYF. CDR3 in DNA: TGTGCCAGCAGTGACTGGGCAGGGCTAGAGACCCAGTACTTC. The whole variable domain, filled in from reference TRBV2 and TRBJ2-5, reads EPEVTQTPSHQVTQMGQEVILRCVPISNHLYFYWYRQILGQKVEFLVSFYNNEISEKSEIFDDQFSVERPDGSNFTLKIRSTKLEDSAMYFCASSDWAGLETQYFGPGTRLLVL.

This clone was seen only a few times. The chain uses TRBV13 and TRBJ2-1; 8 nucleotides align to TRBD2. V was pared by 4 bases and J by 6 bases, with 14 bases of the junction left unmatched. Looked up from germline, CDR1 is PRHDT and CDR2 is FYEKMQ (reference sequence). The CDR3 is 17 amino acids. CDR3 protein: CASSSTLEREFLNEQFF. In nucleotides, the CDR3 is TGTGCCAGCAGCTCTACCCTAGAGCGGGAGTTCCTCAATGAGCAGTTCTTC.

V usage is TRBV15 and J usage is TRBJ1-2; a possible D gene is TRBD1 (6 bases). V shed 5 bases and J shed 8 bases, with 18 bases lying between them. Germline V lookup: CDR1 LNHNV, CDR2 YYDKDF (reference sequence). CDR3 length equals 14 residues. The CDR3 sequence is CATSVGGAQGGYTF. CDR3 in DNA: TGTGCCACCAGCGTTGGAGGAGCCCAGGGGGGCTACACCTTC.

CDR3 nucleotides: TGTGCCAGCAAAACCGAGGGTAGCGGGGGGGACGAGCAGTACTTC. Protein: CASKTEGSGGDEQYF. The gene calls are TRBV27 and TRBJ2-7; TRBD2 aligns across 11 bases. J gave up 5 bases and V 7 bases, and 10 bases lay outside the gene matches. The CDR3 is 15 amino acids. Germline CDR1 and CDR2: MNHEY and SMNVEV (reference sequence).

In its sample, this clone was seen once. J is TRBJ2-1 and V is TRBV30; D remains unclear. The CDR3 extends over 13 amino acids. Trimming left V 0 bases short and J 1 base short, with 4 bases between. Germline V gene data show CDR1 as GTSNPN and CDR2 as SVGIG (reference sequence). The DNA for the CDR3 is TGTGCCTGGAGTGTACAGTCCTACAATGAGCAGTTCTTC. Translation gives CAWSVQSYNEQFF. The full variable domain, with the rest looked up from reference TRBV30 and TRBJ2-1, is SQTIHQWPATLVQPVGSPLSLECTVEGTSNPNLYWYRQAAGRGLQLLFYSVGIGQISSEVPQNLSASRPQDRQFILSSKKLLLSDSGFYLCAWSVQSYNEQFFGPGTRLTVL.